The 30 T cell receptor beta chains listed next were all sequenced from one sample in a study of CD8 T cells in ankylosing spondylitis. TCRdb re-called the 5' RACE reads with MiXCR, one entry per CDR3 protein. The table has under 200,000 distinct CDR3 sequences, 8.5% to 10% seen once; the top ten hold around 15%. Sequencing was performed on blood, either unsorted or a sorted T cell fraction (not recorded which). The receptors stem from a female donor with ankylosing spondylitis or in good health (not recorded which).

This clonotype was counted a few times. The chain recombines TRBV28 with TRBJ2-7; tentatively, D is TRBD2 (6 bases). V lost 1 base and J lost 0, with 10 bases in between. This CDR3 contains 15 residues. Per the germline V gene, CDR1 is MDHEN and CDR2 is SYDVKM. This CDR3 is CASSLLAGSSYEQYF. Here the CDR3 DNA reads TGTGCCAGCAGTTTATTGGCGGGAAGCTCCTACGAGCAGTACTTC.

This clonotype was observed at least ten times. The rearrangement joins TRBV4-2 to TRBJ1-4; no definite D call. The CDR3 is 16 residues long. The V end lost 4 bases, the J end lost 8 bases, and 20 bases lay between the germline ends. CDR1 is LGHNA, CDR2 YNFKEQ, per germline. In DNA, the CDR3 is TGTGCCAGCAGCCCTGGCTCCGGGAATAATCGGGAAAAACTGTTTTTT. Translating gives CASSPGSGNNREKLFF.

This clonotype was recorded at least ten times. The genes are TRBV9 and TRBJ2-3; 9 nucleotides line up with TRBD1. In germline, CDR1 is SGDLS, CDR2 YYNGEE. The V and J ends lost 3 bases and 2 bases, in that order; junction bases with no gene match: 10. The CDR3 extends over 17 amino acids. The CDR3 region is CASSDPIGQGITDTQYF. The DNA of the CDR3 is TGTGCCAGCAGCGATCCTATTGGACAGGGGATCACAGATACGCAGTATTTT.

In this sample, this clonotype turned up a few times. V usage is TRBV5-6 and J usage is TRBJ1-1; weak D call: TRBD1 (5 bases). In germline, CDR1 is SGHDT, CDR2 YYEEEE. This CDR3 contains 14 residues. With 3 bases removed from V and 4 bases from J, the gap between germline ends came to 13 bases. The CDR3 DNA follows: TGTGCCAGCAGCTGGGGCCTCCCGGGCACTGAAGCTTTCTTT. Translated: CASSWGLPGTEAFF. Drawing the rest from reference TRBV5-6 and TRBJ1-1, the complete variable domain is DAGVTQSPTHLIKTRGQQVTLRCSPKSGHDTVSWYQQALGQGPQFIFQYYEEEERQRGNFPDRFSGHQFPNYSSELNVNALLLGDSALYLCASSWGLPGTEAFFGQGTRLTVV.

J is TRBJ2-1 and V is TRBV4-1, with D possibly matching TRBD2 (6 bases). The V end was cut by 1 base, the J end by 5 bases, with 21 bases between. CDR3 length: 18 residues. CDR1 MGHRA and CDR2 YSYEKL come from the germline V gene. CDR3 coding DNA: TGCGCCAGCAGCCAAGTTAAAACCGGGACTGTGGGGCACAATGAGCAGTTCTTC. The encoded protein is CASSQVKTGTVGHNEQFF.

The rearrangement uses TRBV20-1 and TRBJ1-1; no clear D. Trimming removed 6 bases at V and 2 bases at J, with 4 bases between. The germline V gene encodes CDR1 DFQATT and CDR2 SNEGSKA (reference sequence). The CDR3 covers 10 residues. CDR3 amino acids: CSAENTEAFF. CDR3 sequence (DNA): TGCAGTGCGGAAAACACTGAAGCTTTCTTT.

CDR3 sequence reads: CASSQGETTYEQYF. The CDR3 DNA is TGCGCCAGCAGCCAAGGGGAGACAACCTACGAGCAGTACTTC. This chain uses TRBV4-1 with TRBJ2-7, with D maybe TRBD2 (5 bases). V was cut by 1 base and J by 2 bases, with 9 bases left in between. The germline V gene has CDR1 MGHRA and CDR2 YSYEKL. CDR3 length: 14 amino acids.

This clonotype was counted a few times. This chain connects TRBV27 to TRBJ2-1, with 10 bases aligning to TRBD2. Germline V lookup: CDR1 MNHEY, CDR2 SMNVEV (reference sequence). V lost 5 bases and J lost 8; bases outside the gene matches: 6. The CDR3 contains 14 residues. The CDR3 sequence: CASSLSSGSHEQFF. CDR3 DNA: TGTGCCAGCAGTCTCTCTAGCGGGAGCCATGAGCAGTTCTTC.

In its sample, this clonotype was seen a few times. In DNA, the CDR3 is TGTGCCAGCAGCTTACTCTCCGACCTTGGAAAGAGGGATACGCAGTATTTT. Translated, it gives CASSLLSDLGKRDTQYF. The chain carries TRBV7-9 and TRBJ2-3; D is uncertain. The ends were cut back, 2 bases at V and 6 bases at J, with 21 bases in the middle. This CDR3 has 17 residues. CDR1 SEHNR and CDR2 FQNEAQ come from the germline V gene (reference sequence).

In DNA form, the CDR3 reads TGTGCCAGCAGCTTAGCGCATTTGACTTTTGGCTACAATGAGCAGTTCTTC. Encoded protein: CASSLAHLTFGYNEQFF. J is TRBJ2-1 and V is TRBV7-9; D gene unclear. In germline, CDR1 is SEHNR, CDR2 FQNEAQ (reference sequence). V was clipped by 0 bases and J by 3 bases, with 15 bases between them. The CDR3 runs to 17 residues.

The chain combines TRBV14 with TRBJ1-2; D gene uncertain. This CDR3 is built from 14 residues. V shed 1 base and J shed 6 bases, with 12 bases lying between them. CDR1 is SGHDN, CDR2 FVKESK, per germline. The CDR3 DNA reads TGTGCCAGCAGCCAAGCCCTTGGACGTGATGGCTACACCTTC. Its translation is CASSQALGRDGYTF.

This clonotype was counted ten times or more. The V call is TRBV12-3 or TRBV12-4, the J call TRBJ2-1; 10 nucleotides agree with TRBD2. This CDR3 contains 14 residues. V was clipped by 8 bases and J by 7 bases; unmatched bases: 8. DNA for the CDR3: TGTGCCAGCTGTAGCGGGAGGTCGAGGAATGAGCAGTTCTTC. This translates into CASCSGRSRNEQFF.

This clonotype was counted many times. This chain uses TRBV9 with TRBJ1-1; D is perhaps TRBD1 (5 bases). The V end was cut by 4 bases, the J end by 1 base, with 8 bases between. In germline, CDR1 is SGDLS, CDR2 YYNGEE. The CDR3 has 13 amino acids. CDR3 region: CASSSGTNTEAFF. CDR3 DNA sequence: TGTGCCAGCAGCTCAGGGACGAACACTGAAGCTTTCTTT.

This clonotype was seen a handful of times. This chain joins TRBV6-2 or TRBV6-3 and TRBJ1-1, with 9 positions matching TRBD1. With 10 bases clipped from V and 4 bases from J, the junction kept 7 bases outside the gene matches. CDR1 and CDR2 (germline): MNHEY, SVGEGT. The CDR3 totals 13 residues. The CDR3 reads CATEQGASTEAFF. The CDR3 region has the DNA TGTGCCACCGAACAGGGGGCCAGCACTGAAGCTTTCTTT.

Ten or more counts support this clonotype. The CDR3 protein is CASSLEGNEQYF. In DNA, the CDR3 is TGCGCCAGCAGCTTGGAGGGGAACGAGCAGTACTTC. This chain joins TRBV5-1 and TRBJ2-7, with D possibly matching TRBD1 (5 bases). This CDR3 is built from 12 residues. Germline CDR1 is SGHRS and CDR2 is YFSETQ. V lost 0 bases, J lost 5 bases, and 6 bases lay in between.

This clonotype was seen at least ten times. The chain links TRBV29-1 to TRBJ1-6; D possibly corresponds to TRBD1 (6 bases). V dropped 2 bases and J dropped 9 bases, with 14 bases sitting between them. CDR1 and CDR2 (germline): SQVTM, ANQGSEA. The CDR3 loop spans 14 amino acids. The CDR3 DNA reads TGCAGCGTTGAATACAGGGAATTCGTTTCACCCCTCCACTTT. Its protein is CSVEYREFVSPLHF.

This clonotype was observed a few times. This rearrangement joins TRBV19 to TRBJ2-7, with TRBD1 as a possible D gene (6 bases). Germline CDR1 is LNHDA and CDR2 is SQIVND (reference sequence). The CDR3 is 14 amino acids. V shed 3 bases and J shed 1 base, with 10 bases lying between them. The CDR3 nucleotides are TGTGCCAGTAGTATCCGGGACAATTCCTACGAGCAGTACTTC. Translation: CASSIRDNSYEQYF.

This clonotype appeared many times. This rearrangement joins TRBV7-9 to TRBJ2-7, with 9 bases lining up with TRBD2. CDR3 length equals 15 residues. Germline CDR1 and CDR2: SEHNR and FQNEAQ (reference sequence). J gave up 5 bases and V 1 base, and 6 bases lay outside the gene matches. In nucleotides, the CDR3 is TGTGCCAGCAGCTTAGGGACTAGCGATCGCGACGAGCAGTACTTC. Translating it yields CASSLGTSDRDEQYF.

The chain carries TRBV4-3 and TRBJ1-2; D not certain. This CDR3 comprises 16 residues. Germline loops: CDR1 LGHNA, CDR2 YSLEER. Trimming took 0 bases from V and 5 from J, leaving 16 bases between them. The CDR3 spells CASSQDSWAPNYGYTF. CDR3 DNA sequence: TGCGCCAGCAGCCAAGATAGCTGGGCCCCGAATTATGGCTACACCTTC.

The chain joins TRBV15 to TRBJ2-3, with a possible D match to TRBD2 (5 bases). The CDR3 sequence is 14 residues long. Germline loops: CDR1 LNHNV, CDR2 YYDKDF (reference sequence). V gave up 6 bases and J gave up 2 bases, with 12 bases separating them. The CDR3 loop reads CATRRLSDTDTQYF. In nucleotides, the CDR3 is TGTGCCACCAGAAGGCTTAGCGACACAGATACGCAGTATTTT.

This clonotype was counted a few times. The CDR3 spells CASSFGGNADTQYF. CDR3 nucleotides: TGTGCCAGCAGCTTCGGGGGGAACGCAGATACGCAGTATTTT. The chain has TRBV5-8 and TRBJ2-3; 7 bases are shared with TRBD2. With V trimmed by 2 bases and J by 4 bases, 4 bases remained unmatched. The CDR3 covers 14 residues. Per germline, CDR1 SGHTS and CDR2 YDEGEE. The whole variable domain, filled in from reference TRBV5-8 and TRBJ2-3, reads EAGVTQSPTHLIKTRGQQATLRCSPISGHTSVYWYQQALGLGLQFLLWYDEGEERNRGNFPPRFSGRQFPNYSSELNVNALELEDSALYLCASSFGGNADTQYFGPGTRLTVL.

This chain connects TRBV5-5 to TRBJ1-5, with D unclear. The ends were cut back, 3 bases at V and 7 bases at J, with 14 bases in the middle. Looked up from germline, CDR1 is SGHKS and CDR2 is YYEKEE (reference sequence). There are 14 residues in the CDR3. Here the CDR3 DNA reads TGTGCCAGCAGCTCAGTGGTGTTCGGGCAGCCCCAGCATTTT. Its protein product is CASSSVVFGQPQHF.

The table lists this clonotype with a few counts. The chain employs TRBV20-1 and TRBJ2-1; D is undetermined. Trimming removed 0 bases from V and 10 bases from J, with 10 bases in between. Germline V gene lookup returns CDR1 DFQATT and CDR2 SNEGSKA (reference sequence). This CDR3 is built from 12 residues. The CDR3 protein is CSARDRSMEQFF. The CDR3 DNA reads as TGCAGTGCTAGAGATCGCAGCATGGAGCAGTTCTTC.

CDR3 amino acids: CASSWGLNTGELFF. CDR3 coding DNA: TGTGCCAGCAGTTGGGGGCTTAACACCGGGGAGCTGTTTTTT. J is TRBJ2-2 and V is TRBV27, with D tentatively TRBD1 (6 bases). The CDR3 extends over 14 amino acids. Deletions cut 4 bases from V and 2 bases from J, with 8 bases between. Germline V gene sequence: CDR1 MNHEY, CDR2 SMNVEV (reference sequence).

There are many counts of this clonotype. The rearrangement uses TRBV13 and TRBJ2-1; 11 nucleotides match TRBD2. CDR1 and CDR2 (germline): PRHDT, FYEKMQ (reference sequence). The CDR3 loop spans 17 amino acids. V was pared by 4 bases and J by 4 bases, with 9 bases of the junction left unmatched. This CDR3 reads CASSSQTLAGGYNEQFF. The CDR3 DNA follows: TGTGCCAGCAGCTCGCAGACCCTAGCGGGAGGATACAATGAGCAGTTCTTC.

Points on this clonotype: A single base separates this from a much larger clone, so it may be a read error. V and J are TRBV12-3 or TRBV12-4 and TRBJ2-1; 9 bases align to TRBD1. The CDR3 contains 15 residues. V lost 7 bases and J lost 8; bases outside the gene matches: 12. The CDR3 spells CASKNRDREIDEQFF. CDR3 bases: TGTGCCAGCAAGAACCGGGACAGGGAGATCGATGAGCAGTTCTTC.

This clonotype occurred a few times. The chain couples TRBV5-1 to TRBJ1-1; no clear D. Trimming pared 0 bases from V and 0 bases from J, leaving 9 bases between. Germline CDR1 reads SGHRS; CDR2 reads YFSETQ. This CDR3 comprises 15 residues. CDR3 in DNA: TGCGCCAGCAGCTTGGATACACCTGTGAACACTGAAGCTTTCTTT. Translated, it gives CASSLDTPVNTEAFF.

This clonotype was counted at least ten times. V and J are TRBV20-1 and TRBJ2-3, with TRBD2 identical over 11 bases. Trimming took 4 bases from V and 2 from J; bases not matched to a gene: 2. Per the germline V gene, CDR1 is DFQATT and CDR2 is SNEGSKA (reference sequence). The CDR3 is 14 residues long. The CDR3 is CSATGLAATDTQYF. As DNA, the CDR3 is TGCAGTGCTACGGGACTAGCGGCCACAGATACGCAGTATTTT.

This clonotype came up many times. CDR3: CASSLAASGQDEQFF. CDR3 DNA sequence: TGTGCCAGCAGCTTAGCGGCTAGCGGTCAGGATGAGCAGTTCTTC. The genes are TRBV7-9 and TRBJ2-1; 7 bases line up with TRBD2. V dropped 0 bases and J dropped 8; count of bases not matched to a gene: 7. There are 15 residues in the CDR3. CDR1 is SEHNR, CDR2 FQNEAQ, per germline (reference sequence).

This chain connects TRBV4-3 to TRBJ2-3; D is tentatively TRBD1 or TRBD2 (5 bases each). V was trimmed by 0 bases and J by 3 bases, leaving 16 bases between them. This CDR3 comprises 17 residues. Germline V lookup: CDR1 LGHNA, CDR2 YSLEER. The CDR3 loop is CASSQDPGPGRTDTQYF. The DNA of the CDR3 is TGCGCCAGCAGCCAAGATCCCGGACCAGGGAGAACAGATACGCAGTATTTT.